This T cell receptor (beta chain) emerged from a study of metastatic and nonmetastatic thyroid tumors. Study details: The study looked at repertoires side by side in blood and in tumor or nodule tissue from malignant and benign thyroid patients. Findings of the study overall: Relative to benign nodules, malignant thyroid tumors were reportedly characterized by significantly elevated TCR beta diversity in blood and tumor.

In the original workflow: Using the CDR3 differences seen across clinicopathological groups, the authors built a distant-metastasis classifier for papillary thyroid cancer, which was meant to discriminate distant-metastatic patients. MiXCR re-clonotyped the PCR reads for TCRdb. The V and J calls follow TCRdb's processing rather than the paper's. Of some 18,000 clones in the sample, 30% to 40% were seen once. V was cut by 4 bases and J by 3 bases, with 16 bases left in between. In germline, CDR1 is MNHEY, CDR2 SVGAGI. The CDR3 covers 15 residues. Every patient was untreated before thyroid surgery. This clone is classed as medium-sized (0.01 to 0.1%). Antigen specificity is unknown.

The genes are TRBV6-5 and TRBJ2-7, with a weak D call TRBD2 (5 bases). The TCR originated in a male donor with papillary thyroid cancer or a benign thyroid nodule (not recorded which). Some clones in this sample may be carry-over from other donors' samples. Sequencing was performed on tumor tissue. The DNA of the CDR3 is TGTGCCAGCAGTTCCTCAGGACTTAAACTCTACGAGCAGTACTTC. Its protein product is CASSSSGLKLYEQYF.